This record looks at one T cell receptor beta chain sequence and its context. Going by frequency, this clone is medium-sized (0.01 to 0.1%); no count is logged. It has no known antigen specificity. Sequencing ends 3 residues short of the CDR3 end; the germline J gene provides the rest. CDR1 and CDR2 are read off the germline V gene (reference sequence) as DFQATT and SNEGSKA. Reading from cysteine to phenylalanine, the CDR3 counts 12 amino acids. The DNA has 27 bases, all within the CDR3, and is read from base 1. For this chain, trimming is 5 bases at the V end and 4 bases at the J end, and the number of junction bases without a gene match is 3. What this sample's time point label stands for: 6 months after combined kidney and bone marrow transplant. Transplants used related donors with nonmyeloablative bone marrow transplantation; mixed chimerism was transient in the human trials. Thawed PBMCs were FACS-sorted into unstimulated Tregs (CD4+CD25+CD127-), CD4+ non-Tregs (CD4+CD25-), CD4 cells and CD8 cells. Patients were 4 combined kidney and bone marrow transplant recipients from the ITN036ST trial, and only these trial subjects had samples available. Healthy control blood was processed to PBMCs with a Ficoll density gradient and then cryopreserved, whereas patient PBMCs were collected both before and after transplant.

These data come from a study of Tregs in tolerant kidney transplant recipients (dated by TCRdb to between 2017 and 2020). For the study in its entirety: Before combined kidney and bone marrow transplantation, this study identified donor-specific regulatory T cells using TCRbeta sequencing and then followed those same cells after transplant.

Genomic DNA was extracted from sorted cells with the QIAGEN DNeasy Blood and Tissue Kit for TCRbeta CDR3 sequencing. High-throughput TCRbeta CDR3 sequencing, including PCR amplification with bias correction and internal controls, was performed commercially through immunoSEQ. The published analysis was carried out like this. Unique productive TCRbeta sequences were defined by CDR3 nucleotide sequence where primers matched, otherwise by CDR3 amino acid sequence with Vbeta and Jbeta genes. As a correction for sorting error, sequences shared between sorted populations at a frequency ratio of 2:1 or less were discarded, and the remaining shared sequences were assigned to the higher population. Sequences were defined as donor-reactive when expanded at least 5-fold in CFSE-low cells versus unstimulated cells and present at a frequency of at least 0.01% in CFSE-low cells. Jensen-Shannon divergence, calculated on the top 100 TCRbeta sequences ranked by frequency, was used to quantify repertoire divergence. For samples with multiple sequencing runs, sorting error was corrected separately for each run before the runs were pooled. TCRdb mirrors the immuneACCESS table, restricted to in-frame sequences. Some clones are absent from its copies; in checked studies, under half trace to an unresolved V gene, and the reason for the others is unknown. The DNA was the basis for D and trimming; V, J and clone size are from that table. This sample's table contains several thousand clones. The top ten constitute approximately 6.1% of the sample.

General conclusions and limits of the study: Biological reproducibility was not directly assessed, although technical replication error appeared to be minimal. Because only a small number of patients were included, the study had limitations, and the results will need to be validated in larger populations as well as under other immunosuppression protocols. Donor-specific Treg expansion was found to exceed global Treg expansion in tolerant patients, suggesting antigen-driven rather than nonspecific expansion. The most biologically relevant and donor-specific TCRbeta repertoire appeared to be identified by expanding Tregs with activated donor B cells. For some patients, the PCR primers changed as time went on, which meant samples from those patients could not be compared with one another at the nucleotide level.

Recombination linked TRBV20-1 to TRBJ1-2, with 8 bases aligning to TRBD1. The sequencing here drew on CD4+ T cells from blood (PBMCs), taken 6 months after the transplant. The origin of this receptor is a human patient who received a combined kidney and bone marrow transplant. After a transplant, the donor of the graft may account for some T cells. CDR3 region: CSASGTGYGYTF. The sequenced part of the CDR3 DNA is TGCAGTGCTTCCGGGACAGGCTATGGC.